This TCR beta chain was found in a study of CD8+ T cells in alopecia areata. Study-level background: Oral tofacitinib, 5 to 10 mg twice daily, was given in an open-label trial.

This CDR3 region has 20 residues. Study-wide results and caveats: Having one nonresponder leaves uncertain how baseline CD8+ expansion relates to response.

On this clone: Its antigen is undetermined.

TCR sequencing used cDNA made by reverse transcription of extracted RNA. TCRdb's copy holds only in-frame clones and misses some; the assay was immunoSEQ multiplex PCR. The sample shows 200,000 to 250,000 clones, about three fifths of them seen only once. Treatment here: oral pan-JAK inhibitor, 5-10 mg twice daily. Isolation of CD4+ and CD8+ T cells from PBMCs was achieved by sorting. This TCR was recovered from a human donor with alopecia areata. The material was CD4+ T cells sorted from blood, obtained at week 4, from a patient treated with tofacitinib. The chain combines TRBV1 with TRBJ1-2; the table gives TRBD1 as D, unverified against the DNA. TRBV1 is annotated as a pseudogene. Written as DNA, the CDR3 is TGCACCAGCAGCCCGGACAGCTACGGCAGACAGACGGTTTCTAACTATGGCTACACCTTC. This translates into CTSSPDSYGRQTVSNYGYTF.